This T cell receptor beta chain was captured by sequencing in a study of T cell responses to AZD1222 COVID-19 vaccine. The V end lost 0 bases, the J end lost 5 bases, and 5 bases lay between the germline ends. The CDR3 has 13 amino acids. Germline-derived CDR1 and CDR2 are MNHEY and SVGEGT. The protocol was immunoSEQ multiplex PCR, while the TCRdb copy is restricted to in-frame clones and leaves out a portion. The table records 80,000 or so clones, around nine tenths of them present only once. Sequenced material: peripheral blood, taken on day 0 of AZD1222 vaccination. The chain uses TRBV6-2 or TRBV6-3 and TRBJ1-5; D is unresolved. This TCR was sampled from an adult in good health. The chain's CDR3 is CASSYSRDQPQHF. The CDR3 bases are TGTGCCAGCAGTTACTCTAGGGATCAGCCCCAGCATTTT.